The 9 T cell receptor beta chains reported below all come from one sample, sequenced in a study of T cell clonotyping in hematopoietic cell transplantation. Here immunoSEQ multiplex PCR was the method, and the copy in TCRdb shows in-frame clones only, minus some. The table records roughly 15,000 clones, 80% to 90% of them present only once. The sequenced material came from peripheral blood mononuclear cells. The receptors were sampled from a woman in her thirties or forties in good health. Some clones in this sample may be carry-over from other donors' samples.

The chain carries TRBV27 and TRBJ2-5; D remains ambiguous. Germline loops: CDR1 MNHEY, CDR2 SMNVEV (reference sequence). Trimming left V 6 bases short and J 1 base short, with 9 bases between. CDR3 size: 13 residues. CDR3 nucleotide sequence: TGTGCCAGCAGCCCCTTATCCCAAGAGACCCAGTACTTC. Amino acids: CASSPLSQETQYF.

The chain joins TRBV27 to TRBJ2-7, with TRBD1 identical over 8 bases. Germline-derived CDR1 and CDR2 are MNHEY and SMNVEV (reference sequence). The CDR3 totals 17 residues. The ends lost 4 bases at V and 3 bases at J; junction bases unmatched: 14. The CDR3 is CASSWGRTGGTYYEQYF. The CDR3 DNA sequence: TGTGCCAGCAGTTGGGGACGCACAGGGGGGACGTACTACGAGCAGTACTTC.

The chain uses TRBV27 and TRBJ2-1; 7 nucleotides match TRBD1. V shed 5 bases, J shed 7 bases, and the junction held 5 bases outside the gene matches. The CDR3 runs 13 residues. Germline assignment: CDR1 MNHEY and CDR2 SMNVEV (reference sequence). In DNA form, the CDR3 reads TGTGCCAGCAGTCCCGGGACAGTAAATGAGCAGTTCTTC. Its protein is CASSPGTVNEQFF.

This chain connects TRBV11-1 to TRBJ1-1; maybe TRBD1 (5 bases). Germline V gives CDR1 SGHAT, CDR2 FQDESV (reference sequence). The CDR3 runs 14 residues. V was clipped by 1 base and J by 1 base, with 7 bases between them. CDR3 sequence: CASSLGQGNTEAFF. The DNA of the CDR3 is TGTGCCAGCAGCTTAGGGCAGGGGAACACTGAAGCTTTCTTT.

This clone is medium-sized in the sample. V gene TRBV19 combines with J gene TRBJ1-5; unclear D gene. CDR3 length: 12 amino acids. Trimming stripped 1 base from V and 6 bases from J, with 4 bases between. Germline assignment: CDR1 LNHDA and CDR2 SQIVND (reference sequence). In nucleotides, the CDR3 is TGTGCCAGTAGTATAGGGATTCAGCCCCAGCATTTT. Translated, it gives CASSIGIQPQHF.

J is TRBJ1-2 and V is TRBV4-3, with 9 bases identical to TRBD1. The germline V gene encodes CDR1 LGHNA and CDR2 YSLEER. V dropped 4 bases and J dropped 2; count of bases not matched to a gene: 8. This CDR3 is built from 16 residues. The CDR3 nucleotides are TGCGCCAGCAGCCCAGGGGGTGGACAGGGGAACTATGGCTACACCTTC. Translating gives CASSPGGGQGNYGYTF.

In its sample, this clone was seen once. The J gene is TRBJ1-1, the V gene TRBV30, with D perhaps TRBD1 (6 bases). Between the trimmed V and J ends, which lost 2 bases and 4 bases, there was a span of 14 bases. The germline V gene has CDR1 GTSNPN and CDR2 SVGIG (reference sequence). This CDR3 spans 14 amino acids. The CDR3 DNA reads TGTGCCTGGAGTAGGGGCAGGGGAGCCACTGAAGCTTTCTTT. Translation gives CAWSRGRGATEAFF.

The V call is TRBV11-1, the J call TRBJ1-1; D gene uncertain. The CDR3 has 11 residues. V dropped 5 bases and J dropped 11 bases, with 12 bases sitting between them. Germline CDR1 is SGHAT and CDR2 is FQDESV (reference sequence). CDR3 sequence (DNA): TGTGCCAGCAGCGTGGGCCCGGAGGCTTTCTTT. Amino acids: CASSVGPEAFF.

The V and J genes are TRBV7-3 and TRBJ2-2; D gene unclear. The germline gives CDR1 SGHTA, CDR2 FQGTGA. The CDR3 sequence is 12 residues long. Trimming removed 4 bases at V and 7 bases at J, with 7 bases between. The CDR3 DNA sequence: TGTGCCAGCAGCTCCCGGAACGGGGAGCTGTTTTTT. It yields the protein CASSSRNGELFF.